This TCR beta chain was obtained from a study of monozygotic twins with inflammatory bowel disease. Study results and limitations: It was not supported that a single strong signal or clonotype was associated with IBD. By inverse Simpson index, TCRbeta diversity was lower in IBD patients than in healthy co-twins.

A remark on this clonotype: Its antigen is not known.

Germline CDR1 and CDR2: SGHRS and YFSETQ. This CDR3 is 12 amino acids long. Total RNA, at roughly 3,700 ng, went into every TCR library. TCRdb reprocessed the 5' RACE reads, with one entry per CDR3 protein and no DNA. Across some 130,000 distinct CDR3 sequences, the top ten clones capture about 1.2% of the sample. The sequence was collected from a human donor with ulcerative colitis or Crohn's disease, or a healthy co-twin of an affected twin (not recorded which). This chain uses TRBV5-1 with TRBJ2-5; lacking DNA, the TRBD2 call made by TCRdb goes unchecked. The sequencing input was blood. Here the CDR3 reads CASSGLEETQYF.